Listed below are T cell receptor beta chains from one sample, sequenced in a study of blood T cells in healthy people across ages. TCRdb fed the 5' RACE reads into MiXCR, producing one record per CDR3 protein. The sample includes about 1.6 million distinct CDR3 sequences, 30% to 40% of them seen just once. The material sequenced was blood. Every receptor here comes from a woman in her 30s in good health. CDR3s include the opening cysteine and the closing phenylalanine or tryptophan. The D gene is left open where the match is weak. Some rows mark clone size as missing; the rest say once, few, many or name a class of expanded clone.

TRBJ2-7 few . 15 TRBV24-1 CATSDSRQVRGEQYF TGTGCCACCAGTGATTCTCGACAGGTCCGTGGGGAGCAGTACTTC
TRBJ1-2 . . 13 TRBV20-1 CSAAPTGRVGYTF TGCAGTGCCGCCCCCACAGGGAGGGTCGGCTACACCTTC
TRBJ2-5 many TRBD1 15 TRBV12-3/TRBV12-4 CASSLGTGVWETQYF TGTGCCAGCAGTTTAGGGACAGGGGTGTGGGAGACCCAGTACTTC
TRBJ1-5 . . 14 TRBV20-1 CSATRGPINQPQHF TGCAGTGCTACCAGGGGCCCCATTAATCAGCCCCAGCATTTT
TRBJ2-2 . . 12 TRBV7-2 CASSLLLGELFF TGTGCCAGCAGCTTACTCCTCGGGGAGCTGTTTTTT
TRBJ2-7 few TRBD2 17 TRBV9 CASSITSGGAEVHEQYF TGTGCCAGCAGCATAACTAGCGGGGGGGCCGAGGTCCACGAGCAGTACTTC
TRBJ2-5 few TRBD2 16 TRBV10-3 CAISVSSGGVQETQYF TGTGCCATCAGTGTTTCTAGCGGGGGGGTCCAAGAGACCCAGTACTTC
TRBJ2-7 few . 13 TRBV5-4 CASSTSGTAEQYF TGTGCCAGCAGCACTAGTGGGACGGCCGAGCAGTACTTC
TRBJ1-1 few . 14 TRBV3-1 CASSQDRRETEAFF TGTGCCAGCAGCCAAGACAGAAGGGAGACTGAAGCTTTCTTT
TRBJ2-2 . . 18 TRBV7-9 CASSLVVPTGARGGELFF TGTGCCAGCAGCTTAGTTGTCCCTACGGGGGCTCGCGGCGGGGAGCTGTTTTTT
TRBJ1-2 . . 12 TRBV28 CAGSSGQYGYTF TGTGCCGGCAGCTCCGGACAGTATGGCTACACCTTC
TRBJ1-5 . TRBD1 17 TRBV2 CASSELTGAYSNQPQHF TGTGCCAGCAGTGAATTGACAGGGGCCTATAGCAATCAGCCCCAGCATTTT
TRBJ2-7 few TRBD1 12 TRBV6-5 CASSLGQGIEYF TGTGCCAGCAGTTTGGGACAGGGGATAGAGTACTTC
TRBJ2-1 . . 14 TRBV7-2 CASSSIIGVDEQFF TGTGCCAGCAGCTCTATTATTGGGGTGGATGAGCAGTTCTTC
TRBJ1-1 once . 15 TRBV5-1 CASSLGARENTEAFF TGCGCCAGCAGCTTGGGAGCCAGAGAGAACACTGAAGCTTTCTTT
TRBJ1-1 . . 16 TRBV4-1 CTSSQQVTDLNTEAFF TGCACCAGCAGCCAACAGGTTACGGACCTTAACACTGAAGCTTTCTTT
TRBJ1-5 . TRBD1 16 TRBV28 CASSLIGQGAEQPQHF TGTGCCAGCAGTTTGATCGGACAGGGGGCTGAGCAGCCCCAGCATTTT
TRBJ1-5 . . 14 TRBV28 CASSLRISNQPQHF TGTGCCAGCAGTTTACGGATCAGCAATCAGCCCCAGCATTTT
TRBJ2-4 . TRBD2 20 TRBV2 CASSESSTPTSVVAKNIQYF TGTGCCAGCAGTGAATCGAGCACACCTACTAGCGTCGTAGCCAAAAACATTCAGTACTTC
TRBJ2-5 many TRBD2 15 TRBV20-1 CSVTGLAGGKETQYF TGCAGTGTTACGGGACTAGCGGGGGGCAAAGAGACCCAGTACTTC
TRBJ2-7 . TRBD1 14 TRBV20-1 CSALPGTASYEQYF TGCAGTGCTCTGCCGGGGACAGCCTCCTACGAGCAGTACTTC
TRBJ2-2 few TRBD1 16 TRBV20-1 CSAYTSNRGNTGELFF TGCAGTGCTTATACCTCAAACAGGGGTAACACCGGGGAGCTGTTTTTT
TRBJ1-6 . . 15 TRBV28 CASSHSGSPAGPLHF TGTGCCAGCAGCCACTCGGGATCCCCGGCGGGACCCCTCCACTTT
TRBJ2-5 . . 14 TRBV7-2 CASSLYSGQETQYF TGTGCCAGCAGCTTATATTCCGGACAAGAGACCCAGTACTTC
TRBJ2-5 once TRBD2 15 TRBV3-1 CANSQGGGGGFAQYF TGTGCCAACAGCCAAGGCGGCGGCGGGGGGTTTGCCCAGTACTTC
TRBJ2-5 few TRBD1 19 TRBV5-6 CASSYGVPLPGGAGETQYF TGTGCCAGCAGCTACGGGGTCCCGCTCCCAGGGGGCGCAGGGGAGACCCAGTACTTC
TRBJ2-3 few . 15 TRBV11-2 CASSLVSGEADTQYF TGTGCCAGCAGCTTAGTATCAGGCGAGGCAGATACGCAGTATTTT
TRBJ2-5 . . 16 TRBV18 CASSPRGLRVQETQYF TGTGCCAGCTCACCACGAGGGCTGCGGGTTCAAGAGACCCAGTACTTC
TRBJ2-7 . TRBD1 18 TRBV6-5 CASSLGQGAFLGSYEQYF TGTGCCAGCAGTTTGGGACAGGGGGCTTTCTTGGGTTCCTACGAGCAGTACTTC
TRBJ2-5 . . 13 TRBV9 CASSAISFGTQYF TGTGCCAGCAGCGCCATCTCATTCGGGACCCAGTACTTC
TRBJ2-5 . . 11 TRBV30 CAWRPGETQYF TGTGCCTGGAGACCGGGAGAGACCCAGTACTTC
TRBJ2-7 few TRBD2 16 TRBV20-1 CSVRDRLAGGSYEQYF TGCAGTGTTAGAGATAGACTAGCGGGGGGGTCCTACGAGCAGTACTTC
TRBJ2-7 many TRBD2 15 TRBV5-1 CASSLTSSGGYEQYF TGCGCCAGCAGCCTGACTTCTAGCGGGGGCTACGAGCAGTACTTC
TRBJ2-7 . . 16 TRBV4-1 CASSRATSSRPYEQYF TGCGCCAGCAGCCGAGCGACCAGCTCCCGACCCTACGAGCAGTACTTC
TRBJ1-4 . . 15 TRBV10-3 CAISETGRPNEKLFF TGTGCCATCAGTGAGACCGGACGGCCTAATGAAAAACTGTTTTTT